The rows below give T cell receptor beta chains drawn from one sample of a study of T cell responses to AZD1222 COVID-19 vaccine. Sequenced by immunoSEQ multiplex PCR; TCRdb stores in-frame clones only, minus some. Of around 76,000 clones listed, approximately 84% are singletons. Sample: peripheral blood, taken on day 0 of AZD1222 vaccination. These receptors originate from an adult in good health. The conserved cysteine and the conserved F or W are not part of the CDR3 here. A D gene is named only where the DNA matches it firmly.

d_call v_call cdr3_aa
- TRBV3-1/TRBV3-2 ASSQGGAGYEQY
- TRBV5-1 ASSLAPLGDTQY
- TRBV20-1 SASRETEKLF
- TRBV5-6 ASSPVGQQNTEAF
- TRBV5-6 ASSSTTGNQETQY
- TRBV7-2 ASSFGSLQPQH
- TRBV9 ASSVGGNEYNEQF
- TRBV6-5 ASASLRDQPQH
TRBD1 TRBV19 ASSIMGQGSGEQY
- TRBV10-3 AISDRQEPNYGYT
- TRBV12-3/TRBV12-4 ASSFMGTDEQY
- TRBV4-2 ASSRAVVGGNTGELF
TRBD2 TRBV27 ASSSNSGGKQY
- TRBV6-5 ASSYSRGGTEAF
- TRBV7-6 ASIEWTEAF
- TRBV6-5 ASSYLGAYTGELF
- TRBV5-6 ASSAFGRDNEQF
- TRBV19 ASTETGGTQY
- TRBV5-1 ASSLAGGTWDIQY
- TRBV28 ASSNTGYSNQPQH
TRBD1 TRBV18 ASSPSYGTGNEQY
- TRBV7-9 ASSLFGGVGQPQH
- TRBV2 ASLKTANTGELF
TRBD1 TRBV3-1/TRBV3-2 ASSQVQGANTGELF
- TRBV9 ASSRRQETQY
- TRBV28 ASTLWQLGSPLH
- TRBV7-9 ASRRPLTDTQY
- TRBV9 ASSEDTGAGNTIY
- TRBV19 ASSIDSWAEAF
TRBD1 TRBV7-3 ASSPLGTGNKNTEAF
- TRBV27 ASSLLRETEAF
- TRBV6-2/TRBV6-3 ASSPTGSNEKLF
- TRBV5-1 ASSFGGGDSPLH
- TRBV15 ATSISRGRGEANEKLF
- TRBV7-3 ASSLTLGGPQH
- TRBV27 ASSSYGPYGYT
TRBD1 TRBV4-1 ASSRGQGGYNSPLH
- TRBV19 ASSPPSTNEKLF
- TRBV4-2 ASSQDLRGGGLYT
- TRBV19 ARPGLGLTPLH
- TRBV2 ASKGDITNTEAF
TRBD1 TRBV5-6 ASSPTGFRSGNTIY
TRBD1 TRBV10-3 AISETRQGAYQPQH
- TRBV6-2/TRBV6-3 ASSPTGSFAGNTIY
- TRBV28 ASSLWGGLYNSPLH
- TRBV7-2 ASSLDPGGATNEKLF
TRBD1 TRBV28 ASSLFSGQGDGYT
- TRBV13 ASSLRREAGANVLT
- TRBV4-3 ASSQEDGQPQH
- TRBV3-1/TRBV3-2 ASSSRPDITLNSPLH
TRBD1 TRBV18 ASSPGTGAGNTIY
- TRBV6-6 ASSYGGRGGYEQY
TRBD1 TRBV19 ASSITRTGGHGYT
- TRBV28 ASSLRGFLNEKLF
- TRBV12-3/TRBV12-4 ASSLIRREAF
- TRBV9 ASSEGSTDTQY
- TRBV15 ATSQKTGIGPGELF
- TRBV7-7 ASSHRTEYSNQPQH